This TCR beta chain was obtained from a study of T cell repertoires and HLA-DP antigens. About the study: CD4+ T cells were cocultured with HeLa cells expressing HLA-DP. One alloantigen had ten groove amino acid differences from self, the other one.

Remarks on this clone: Its antigen is not known.

The assay was immunoSEQ multiplex PCR, and TCRdb's table has in-frame clones only and misses some. The table shows fewer than 75,000 clones, with about four fifths occurring only once. Specimen: CD4+ T cells from PBMCs. This TCR was sampled from a man aged 60 to 69 in good health and CMV-seronegative.

CDR3: CASGPRGSSYNEQFF. CDR3 coding DNA: TGTGCTAGTGGTCCGCGGGGGAGCTCCTACAATGAGCAGTTCTTC. The chain recombines TRBV12-5 with TRBJ2-1, with 7 bases matching TRBD2. Per germline, CDR1 LGHNT and CDR2 FRNRAP. The CDR3 covers 15 residues. V lost 5 bases to trimming and J lost 0 bases; unmatched junction nucleotides: 4.